This TCR beta chain was sequenced during a study of blood T cells in healthy people across ages. About the study: The capture of about one barcoded beta molecule per two T cells was achieved by template switching. General study points: Observed TCR beta diversity showed a strong correlation with the percentage of naive T cells as measured by flow cytometry.

Primers used in a second PCR of roughly 7 to 12 cycles were a sample-barcoded 5' primer and a J-beta primer mix. Each cDNA molecule received a tag from a template-switch adaptor that had 12 random nucleotides. TCRdb itself ran the 5' RACE reads through MiXCR, one entry per CDR3 protein. Among roughly 500,000 distinct CDR3 sequences listed, roughly 29% were seen once. This clonotype was recorded a few times. The antigen remains unidentified. PBMCs numbering at least 7 million were isolated per sample. Sequenced input: blood. The clonotype was recovered from a woman aged 70-85 years in good health.

In nucleotides, the CDR3 is TGTGCCAGCAGCTTTAAGGGGCTATCCTACGAGCAGTACTTC. This encodes CASSFKGLSYEQYF. The chain is built from TRBV5-6 and TRBJ2-7, with D perhaps TRBD1 (5 bases). Per the germline V gene, CDR1 is SGHDT and CDR2 is YYEEEE. The CDR3 sequence is 14 residues long. The V gene lost 2 bases and the J gene lost 1 base, with 10 bases spanning the gap.